The 8 T cell receptor beta chains reported below all come from one sample, sequenced in a study of T-cell memory formation after mild COVID-19. TCRdb fed the 5' RACE reads into MiXCR, producing one record per CDR3 protein. The sample carries around 450,000 distinct CDR3 sequences, approximately 24% recorded once. Source material: PBMCs or a T cell subset sorted from them (not recorded which). The source of these receptors is an adult woman who had mild COVID-19 (a few samples of this study predate the infection). Cell type and time point are not known.

This rearrangement joins TRBV18 to TRBJ1-2; D might be TRBD1 (6 bases). Deletions cut 4 bases from V and 1 base from J, with 16 bases between. CDR3 length: 16 residues. Germline V gene data show CDR1 as KGHSH and CDR2 as LQKENI. The CDR3 here is CASSRTDRSFNYGYTF. CDR3 DNA: TGTGCCAGCTCACGAACGGACAGAAGCTTTAACTATGGCTACACCTTC.

This clonotype has more than one count but fewer than ten. The chain is built from TRBV12-3 or TRBV12-4 and TRBJ2-7; a possible D gene is TRBD1 (6 bases). This CDR3 has 16 residues. V gave up 6 bases and J gave up 2 bases, with 20 bases separating them. CDR3 in amino acids: CASSRRINRVTYEQYF. For the CDR3, the DNA is TGTGCCAGCAGCCGAAGGATCAACAGGGTCACCTACGAGCAGTACTTC.

This clonotype was seen a few times. The chain links TRBV3-1 to TRBJ2-5; D perhaps matches TRBD2 (6 bases). The V and J ends lost 3 bases and 9 bases respectively, with 14 bases between them. The CDR3 length is 13 residues. Germline V gives CDR1 LGHDT, CDR2 YNNKEL (reference sequence). Here the CDR3 DNA reads TGTGCCAGCAGCCAGACTAGGGCCGGGGCCCAGTACTTC. It specifies CASSQTRAGAQYF.

The J gene is TRBJ1-5, the V gene TRBV20-1, with D perhaps TRBD1 (6 bases). The CDR3 is 15 amino acids. CDR1 and CDR2 from the germline V gene are DFQATT and SNEGSKA (reference sequence). Trimming took 3 bases from V and 0 from J, leaving 12 bases between them. In DNA form, the CDR3 reads TGCAGTGCTAGCCAGGGGAGGAGTAGCAATCAGCCCCAGCATTTT. Protein: CSASQGRSSNQPQHF.

The rearrangement joins TRBV4-1 to TRBJ1-3, with TRBD1 matching 9 bases. Germline CDR1 reads MGHRA; CDR2 reads YSYEKL. The CDR3 loop spans 17 amino acids. The V and J ends lost 2 bases and 2 bases, in that order; junction bases with no gene match: 7. CDR3 region: CASSQPDRGRPGNTIYF. In DNA, the CDR3 is TGCGCCAGCAGCCAACCCGACAGGGGGAGGCCTGGAAACACCATATATTTT.

The chain links TRBV5-1 to TRBJ2-5; 7 bases map to TRBD1. Germline CDR1 and CDR2: SGHRS and YFSETQ. CDR3 size: 14 residues. Trimming at V came to 3 bases and at J to 2 bases, leaving 4 bases not matched to a gene. The CDR3 DNA reads as TGCGCCAGCAGCTCCGGGACAGATCAAGAGACCCAGTACTTC. Translation: CASSSGTDQETQYF.

Only a few counts were recorded for this clonotype. The chain carries TRBV7-9 and TRBJ1-1, with D uncertain. Germline loops: CDR1 SEHNR, CDR2 FQNEAQ (reference sequence). The CDR3 runs to 12 residues. Trimming cost V 2 bases and J 5 bases, with 6 bases left between them. The DNA of the CDR3 is TGTGCCAGCAGCTTAAGGGTGACTGAAGCTTTCTTT. Protein product: CASSLRVTEAFF.

This clonotype was seen a few times. This rearrangement joins TRBV6-2 or TRBV6-3 to TRBJ1-5, with TRBD1 matching over 9 bases. Per the germline V gene, CDR1 is MNHEY and CDR2 is SVGEGT. Unmatched junction bases numbered 7, after V lost 7 bases and J lost 0 bases. The CDR3 is 16 residues long. Here the CDR3 reads CASNRDRVNSNQPQHF. CDR3 nucleotides: TGTGCCAGCAACCGGGACAGGGTTAATAGCAATCAGCCCCAGCATTTT.